The 27 T cell receptor beta chains presented below share a single source sample, sequenced in a study of cytomegalovirus exposure and HLA in healthy donors. In the PCR, 60 Vbeta and 13 Jbeta primers were used. Sequencing was performed with immunoSEQ multiplex PCR; in TCRdb, only in-frame clones are kept and a portion is missing. The table includes 130,000 to 150,000 clones, 82% detected once. The sequenced sample was PBMCs. These receptors originate from a woman aged 55-69 years in good health and CMV-seropositive.

The V and J genes are TRBV19 and TRBJ1-1; 10 bases are shared with TRBD1. The CDR3 contains 18 residues. Per germline, CDR1 LNHDA and CDR2 SQIVND (reference sequence). The ends lost 4 bases at V and 1 base at J; junction bases unmatched: 12. CDR3 sequence: CASSTPPGQGWTNTEAFF. The CDR3 nucleotides are TGTGCCAGTAGTACTCCACCGGGACAGGGGTGGACGAACACTGAAGCTTTCTTT.

As for this clone: Other DNA sequences in this specimen translate into the identical CDR3. The CDR3 loop is CASSPPGSYEQYF. CDR3 DNA sequence: TGCGCCAGCAGCCCACCAGGGTCCTACGAGCAGTACTTC. V is TRBV4-1 and J is TRBJ2-7; possibly TRBD1 for D (5 bases). This CDR3 comprises 13 residues. The V and J ends lost 4 bases and 1 base respectively, with 8 bases between them. In germline, CDR1 is MGHRA, CDR2 YSYEKL.

V is TRBV7-4 and J is TRBJ1-5, with TRBD1 matching 7 bases. From germline, CDR1 is SGHVT and CDR2 SQSDAQ. Germline trimming cut 3 bases from V and 2 bases from J; bases unmatched to any gene: 7. The CDR3 has 16 amino acids. CDR3 nucleotides: TGTGCCAGCAGCTTCATAAGGGGGCTTCGCAATCAGCCCCAGCATTTT. The encoded protein is CASSFIRGLRNQPQHF.

The chain employs TRBV5-5 and TRBJ2-5; 7 nucleotides align to TRBD1. TRBJ2-7 matches the DNA end more closely, so the J call is doubtful. The length of the CDR3 is 15 residues. CDR1 is SGHKS and CDR2 is YYEKEE in the germline V gene (reference sequence). This CDR3 is CASSPRGQSSYEQYF. The CDR3 bases are TGTGCCAGCAGCCCAAGGGGGCAGAGTTCCTACGAGCAGTACTTC.

The rearrangement uses TRBV19 and TRBJ2-1; the D gene is possibly TRBD1 (5 bases). The CDR3 has 13 amino acids. V lost 2 bases to trimming and J lost 10 bases, with 12 bases between them. CDR1 is LNHDA and CDR2 is SQIVND in the germline V gene (reference sequence). The CDR3 DNA follows: TGTGCCAGTAGTATACCCCCCTCAGGGGAGCAGTTCTTC. It yields the protein CASSIPPSGEQFF.

This chain joins TRBV7-2 and TRBJ2-4; the match to TRBD2 covers 7 bases. CDR1 and CDR2 (germline): SGHTA, FQGNSA. The ends lost 3 bases at V and 0 bases at J; junction bases unmatched: 8. This CDR3 contains 17 residues. The DNA of the CDR3 is TGTGCCAGCAGCTTTGGGAGCGGGGACCTAGCCAAAAACATTCAGTACTTC. Residues: CASSFGSGDLAKNIQYF.

The V and J genes are TRBV4-2 and TRBJ2-5, with 9 bases matching TRBD2. The CDR3 extends over 16 amino acids. V shed 6 bases, J shed 1 base, and the junction held 9 bases outside the gene matches. Germline V lookup: CDR1 LGHNA, CDR2 YNFKEQ. The DNA for the CDR3 is TGTGCCAGCAGACCGGGCCTAGCGGGGACCCAAGAGACCCAGTACTTC. Its protein product is CASRPGLAGTQETQYF.

V gene TRBV7-8 combines with J gene TRBJ2-7; 8 bases map to TRBD1. Unmatched junction bases numbered 6, after V lost 2 bases and J lost 3 bases. The CDR3 runs to 15 residues. CDR1 is SGHVS and CDR2 is FQNEAQ in the germline V gene. This chain's CDR3 is CASSLQGAEIYEQYF. Here the CDR3 DNA reads TGTGCCAGCAGCTTACAGGGGGCCGAAATCTACGAGCAGTACTTC.

V and J are TRBV6-1 and TRBJ1-1; TRBD1 might be the D (5 bases). CDR1 and CDR2 (germline): MNHNS, SASEGT. The CDR3 is 13 amino acids. V lost 4 bases, J lost 4 bases, and 10 bases lay in between. The CDR3 bases are TGTGCCAGCAGTGCATTCAGGGCCACTGAAGCTTTCTTT. It translates to CASSAFRATEAFF.

V and J are TRBV7-9 and TRBJ1-5, with TRBD1 as a possible D gene (5 bases). This CDR3 has 12 amino acids. CDR1 SEHNR and CDR2 FQNEAQ come from the germline V gene (reference sequence). V was pared by 5 bases and J by 5 bases, with 7 bases between. CDR3 amino acids: CASSRGDQPQHF. CDR3 DNA sequence: TGTGCCAGCAGCAGGGGCGATCAGCCCCAGCATTTT.

The chain recombines TRBV4-3 with TRBJ1-1, with D perhaps matching TRBD1 (5 bases). Looked up from germline, CDR1 is LGHNA and CDR2 is YSLEER. CDR3 length: 15 amino acids. V shed 4 bases and J shed 1 base, with 13 bases lying between them. The CDR3 is CASSPGGGGNTEAFF. In nucleotides, the CDR3 is TGCGCCAGCAGCCCGGGCGGGGGAGGGAACACTGAAGCTTTCTTT.

In DNA, the CDR3 is TGTGCCAGAAGCTGGGACAGGGGGACTGGAAACACCATATATTTT. It is translated as CARSWDRGTGNTIYF. V is TRBV7-5 and J is TRBJ1-3; the table's D gene call, TRBD1, was not cross checked with the DNA. TRBV7-5 counts as a pseudogene. The CDR3 has 15 amino acids.

This chain links TRBV28 with TRBJ2-5; D unresolved. This CDR3 is 13 amino acids long. The germline CDR1 and CDR2 sequences are MDHEN and SYDVKM. Trimming took off 8 bases at V and 5 bases at J, with 15 bases between the two ends. CDR3 in amino acids: CASQTHNFETQYF. CDR3 in DNA: TGTGCCAGCCAAACCCATAACTTTGAGACCCAGTACTTC.

Here the CDR3 DNA reads TGTGCCAGCAGTTCCTTGTCTGAAGGAGGGCCGACAGATACGCAGTATTTT. It codes for CASSSLSEGGPTDTQYF. The chain links TRBV27 to TRBJ2-3; weak D call: TRBD2 (6 bases). This CDR3 has 17 amino acids. Trimming pared 4 bases from V and 3 bases from J, leaving 20 bases between. The V gene's germline CDR1 is MNHEY and CDR2 SMNVEV (reference sequence).

The chain recombines TRBV14 with TRBJ2-1; D is possibly TRBD2 (6 bases). In germline, CDR1 is SGHDN, CDR2 FVKESK. The CDR3 has 17 amino acids. V was pared by 1 base and J by 0 bases, with 13 bases between. The CDR3 loop reads CASSQVYAGGSYNEQFF. The CDR3 DNA follows: TGTGCCAGCAGCCAAGTCTACGCCGGGGGCTCCTACAATGAGCAGTTCTTC. Full variable domain (outside the CDR3, taken from reference TRBV14 and TRBJ2-1): EAGVTQFPSHSVIEKGQTVTLRCDPISGHDNLYWYRRVMGKEIKFLLHFVKESKQDESGMPNNRFLAERTGGTYSTLKVQPAELEDSGVYFCASSQVYAGGSYNEQFFGPGTRLTVL.

The V gene is TRBV15, the J gene TRBJ2-7, with TRBD1 matching 10 bases. Trimming at V came to 5 bases and at J to 3 bases, leaving 16 bases not matched to a gene. CDR1 is LNHNV and CDR2 is YYDKDF in the germline V gene (reference sequence). The CDR3 length is 18 residues. The CDR3 sequence: CATSHQTGGGYWDYEQYF. The CDR3 nucleotides are TGTGCCACCAGCCACCAGACAGGGGGCGGATATTGGGACTACGAGCAGTACTTC.

This chain connects TRBV2 to TRBJ1-2; 9 nucleotides line up with TRBD1. Looked up from germline, CDR1 is SNHLY and CDR2 is FYNNEI. With 6 bases clipped from V and 2 bases from J, the junction kept 13 bases outside the gene matches. The CDR3 contains 17 residues. The CDR3 region is CASSNPRQGGGNYGYTF. The CDR3 DNA is TGTGCCAGCAGCAACCCTAGACAGGGGGGCGGAAACTATGGCTACACCTTC.

V and J are TRBV6-5 and TRBJ1-4; no reliable D call. The germline CDR1 and CDR2 sequences are MNHEY and SVGAGI. This CDR3 has 15 amino acids. Trimming took 2 bases from V and 0 from J, leaving 7 bases between them. CDR3 region: CASSYETATNEKLFF. The CDR3 coding sequence is TGTGCCAGCAGTTACGAAACAGCAACTAATGAAAAACTGTTTTTT.

V usage is TRBV7-3 and J usage is TRBJ2-7; 10 nucleotides align to TRBD2. The CDR3 runs 15 residues. V was pared by 0 bases and J by 2 bases, with 1 base of the junction left unmatched. Germline V gives CDR1 SGHTA, CDR2 FQGTGA. This chain's CDR3 is CASSLTSGRAYEQYF. For the CDR3, the DNA is TGTGCCAGCAGCTTAACGAGCGGGAGGGCCTACGAGCAGTACTTC.

The chain couples TRBV21-1 to TRBJ1-5. TRBV21-1 is flagged as a pseudogene. This CDR3 is 15 amino acids long. The CDR3, as DNA: TGTGCCAGCAGCAAGGGGGGGGTGGAAGATCAGCCCCAGCATTTT. This codes for CASSKGGVEDQPQHF.

The V and J genes are TRBV28 and TRBJ1-1, with D uncertain. V lost 1 base and J 0 bases, leaving 6 bases between the germline ends. Germline CDR1 MDHEN, CDR2 SYDVKM. The CDR3 covers 14 residues. For the CDR3, the DNA is TGTGCCAGCAGTTTATTGAACTTGAACACTGAAGCTTTCTTT. Its translation: CASSLLNLNTEAFF.

The chain employs TRBV30 and TRBJ1-1; D is perhaps TRBD1 (5 bases). Per germline, CDR1 GTSNPN and CDR2 SVGIG (reference sequence). The CDR3 length is 14 residues. Between the trimmed V and J ends, which lost 4 bases and 6 bases, there was a span of 18 bases. The DNA for the CDR3 is TGTGCCTGGACCACCGGGGGGATTTCCCCTGAAGCTTTCTTT. This translates into CAWTTGGISPEAFF.

The V gene is TRBV7-6, the J gene TRBJ1-1, with 7 bases aligning to TRBD1. There are 15 residues in the CDR3. With 1 base clipped from V and 6 bases from J, the junction kept 8 bases outside the gene matches. Germline CDR1 SGHVS, CDR2 FNYEAQ. CDR3 sequence: CASSLGAGGRSEAFF. The CDR3 region has the DNA TGTGCCAGCAGCTTAGGCGCAGGGGGGCGGTCTGAAGCTTTCTTT.

The chain recombines TRBV15 with TRBJ2-3; D possibly corresponds to TRBD1 (6 bases). Germline V gene data show CDR1 as LNHNV and CDR2 as YYDKDF (reference sequence). CDR3 length: 14 residues. Trimming cost V 3 bases and J 6 bases, with 13 bases left between them. In DNA form, the CDR3 reads TGTGCCACCAGCAGGGCCCCTAGGGGGGATACGCAGTATTTT. Protein: CATSRAPRGDTQYF.

The V gene is TRBV6-5, the J gene TRBJ2-7; 7 positions agree with TRBD1. Germline-derived CDR1 and CDR2 are MNHEY and SVGAGI. The CDR3 totals 15 residues. Germline trimming cut 6 bases from V and 6 bases from J; bases unmatched to any gene: 14. The CDR3 DNA reads as TGTGCCAGCAGATTTACAGGGGAAGGGTCCCTCGAGCAGTACTTC. Protein product: CASRFTGEGSLEQYF.

The gene calls are TRBV28 and TRBJ1-4; D unclear. This CDR3 is 14 amino acids long. Germline loops: CDR1 MDHEN, CDR2 SYDVKM. V lost 6 bases to trimming and J lost 5 bases, with 13 bases between them. The CDR3 DNA is TGTGCCAGCAGGGTCTACAGACCCAATGAAAAACTGTTTTTT. This sequence encodes CASRVYRPNEKLFF.

The chain links TRBV27 to TRBJ2-7; tentative D call: TRBD2 (7 bases). Trimming pared 6 bases from V and 7 bases from J, leaving 34 bases between. Germline V lookup: CDR1 MNHEY, CDR2 SMNVEV (reference sequence). The CDR3 is 19 residues long. CDR3 residues: CASRARRLASRPRGWEQYF. The CDR3 bases are TGTGCCAGCAGAGCCCGCCGACTAGCAAGCCGGCCGAGGGGGTGGGAGCAGTACTTC.